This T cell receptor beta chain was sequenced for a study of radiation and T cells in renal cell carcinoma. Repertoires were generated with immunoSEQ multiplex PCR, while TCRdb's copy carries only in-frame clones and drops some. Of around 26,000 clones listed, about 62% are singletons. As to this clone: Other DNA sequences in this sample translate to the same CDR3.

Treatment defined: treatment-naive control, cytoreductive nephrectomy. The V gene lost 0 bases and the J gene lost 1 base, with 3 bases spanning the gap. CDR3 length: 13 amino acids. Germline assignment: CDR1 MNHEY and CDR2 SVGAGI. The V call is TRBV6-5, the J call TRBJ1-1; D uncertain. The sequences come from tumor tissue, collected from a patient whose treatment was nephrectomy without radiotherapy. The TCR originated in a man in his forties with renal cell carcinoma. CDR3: CASSYSRNTEAFF. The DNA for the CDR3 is TGTGCCAGCAGTTACTCCAGGAACACTGAAGCTTTCTTT.